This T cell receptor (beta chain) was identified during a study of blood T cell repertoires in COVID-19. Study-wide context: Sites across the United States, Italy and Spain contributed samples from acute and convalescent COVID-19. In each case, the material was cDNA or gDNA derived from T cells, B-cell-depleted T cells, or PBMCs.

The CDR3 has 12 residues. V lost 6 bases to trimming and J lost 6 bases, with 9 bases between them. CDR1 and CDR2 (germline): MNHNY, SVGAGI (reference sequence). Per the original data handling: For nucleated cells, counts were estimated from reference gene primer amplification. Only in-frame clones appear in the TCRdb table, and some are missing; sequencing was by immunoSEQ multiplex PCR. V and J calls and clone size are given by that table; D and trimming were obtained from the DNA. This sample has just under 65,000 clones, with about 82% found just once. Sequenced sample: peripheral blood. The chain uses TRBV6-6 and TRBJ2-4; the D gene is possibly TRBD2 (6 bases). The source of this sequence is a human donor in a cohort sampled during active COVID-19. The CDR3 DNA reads TGTGCCAGCAGGCCGGGACTAAACATTCAGTACTTC. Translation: CASRPGLNIQYF.